The 18 T cell receptor beta chains reported below all come from one sample, sequenced in a study of blood T cell repertoires in COVID-19. TCRdb's table, derived via immunoSEQ multiplex PCR, lists solely in-frame clones and lacks some. This repertoire shows 150,000 to 180,000 clones, around 80% found once; its top ten account for about 7.7%. The sample was PBMCs or T cells enriched from blood (not recorded which). The source is a man aged 50 or older who had recovered from COVID-19.

The rearrangement joins TRBV4-1 to TRBJ1-3, with 9 bases that match TRBD1. Losses at the gene ends were 1 base for V and 3 bases for J; bases not matched to a gene: 4. CDR3 size: 16 residues. CDR1 MGHRA and CDR2 YSYEKL come from the germline V gene. CDR3 residues: CASSQGRTGVGNTIYF. As DNA, the CDR3 is TGCGCCAGCAGCCAAGGCAGGACAGGGGTTGGAAACACCATATATTTT.

The rearrangement uses TRBV11-3 and TRBJ1-1; no reliable D call. The CDR3 is made up of 15 amino acids. V was cut by 7 bases and J by 4 bases, with 19 bases left in between. Germline lookup yields CDR1 SGHNT and CDR2 YENEEA. As DNA, the CDR3 is TGTGCCAGCAACCCACCAGCAGGATCTATCACTGAAGCTTTCTTT. Translated: CASNPPAGSITEAFF.

The CDR3 sequence is CASSQPTGAREQYF. Here the CDR3 DNA reads TGTGCCAGCAGCCAACCGACAGGGGCGAGGGAGCAGTACTTC. This chain connects TRBV3-1 (or the pseudogene TRBV3-2) to TRBJ2-7, with 8 bases matching TRBD1. CDR3 length: 14 residues. The germline V gene has CDR1 LGHDT and CDR2 YNNKEL (reference sequence). After removal of 2 bases from V and 7 bases from J, the junction contained 7 bases not matched to a gene.

This clone has more than one count but fewer than ten. The chain has TRBV24-1 and TRBJ1-5; 8 bases fit TRBD1. CDR1 and CDR2 (germline): KGHDR, SFDVKD. The CDR3 runs to 17 residues. V trimming: 9 bases; J trimming: 2 bases; junction bases outside the gene matches: 14. CDR3 DNA: TGTGCCACCGTAAAAAGGGGGACAGGCCCCTGCAATCAGCCCCAGCATTTT. It yields the protein CATVKRGTGPCNQPQHF.

At least ten counts were recorded for this clone. The V call is TRBV3-1 (or the pseudogene TRBV3-2), the J call TRBJ1-5; no clear D gene. This CDR3 is built from 13 residues. CDR1 is LGHDT, CDR2 YNNKEL, per germline (reference sequence). V was pared by 6 bases and J by 2 bases, with 8 bases between. CDR3 residues: CASSQLGNQPQHF. The CDR3 DNA reads as TGTGCCAGCAGTCAGTTGGGCAATCAGCCCCAGCATTTT.

This chain joins TRBV3-1 (or the pseudogene TRBV3-2) and TRBJ1-6; unclear D gene. The CDR3 covers 15 residues. V dropped 6 bases and J dropped 0 bases, with 9 bases sitting between them. The germline CDR1 and CDR2 sequences are LGHDT and YNNKEL (reference sequence). Here the CDR3 DNA reads TGTGCCAGCAGTACAAGCGGCTCCTATAATTCACCCCTCCACTTT. Its translation is CASSTSGSYNSPLHF.

The V and J genes are TRBV29-1 and TRBJ2-2, with D possibly TRBD2 on 7 matching bases. CDR1 SQVTM and CDR2 ANQGSEA come from the germline V gene. The ends were cut back, 7 bases at V and 0 bases at J, with 15 bases in the middle. The CDR3 spans 15 residues. CDR3 nucleotides: TGCAGCGCCCTAGGGGGGGGTCCGAACACCGGGGAGCTGTTTTTT. Its translation: CSALGGGPNTGELFF.

The chain carries TRBV6-5 and TRBJ1-6; 7 nucleotides line up with TRBD1. J was trimmed by 10 bases and V by 6 bases; bases with no gene match: 9. Germline values: CDR1 MNHEY, CDR2 SVGAGI. The CDR3 is 14 residues long. As DNA, the CDR3 is TGTGCCAGCAGAACACCGGTGACAGGGTCACCCCTCCACTTT. Translated, it gives CASRTPVTGSPLHF.

V and J are TRBV4-1 and TRBJ1-1; possible D gene TRBD1, 5 bases. CDR3 length: 15 residues. Trimming stripped 5 bases from V and 0 bases from J, with 13 bases between. The germline CDR1 and CDR2 sequences are MGHRA and YSYEKL. CDR3 residues: CASSSSMGLNTEAFF. The DNA for the CDR3 is TGCGCCAGCAGCTCGTCTATGGGGCTGAACACTGAAGCTTTCTTT.

J is TRBJ2-1 and V is TRBV7-2; TRBD1 aligns across 9 bases. CDR3 length equals 14 residues. The V segment lost 3 bases and the J segment 7 bases; nucleotides outside the gene matches: 4. Germline-derived CDR1 and CDR2 are SGHTA and FQGNSA. The CDR3 reads CASSFRTGENEQFF. The CDR3 region has the DNA TGTGCCAGCAGCTTTCGGACAGGGGAGAATGAGCAGTTCTTC. Using reference TRBV7-2 and TRBJ2-1 for the parts outside the CDR3, the full variable domain is GAGVSQSPSNKVTEKGKDVELRCDPISGHTALYWYRQSLGQGLEFLIYFQGNSAPDKSGLPSDRFSAERTGGSVSTLTIQRTQQEDSAVYLCASSFRTGENEQFFGPGTRLTVL.

This chain joins TRBV21-1 and TRBJ1-3. TRBV21-1 is a recognized pseudogene. The CDR3 runs to 16 residues. In DNA form, the CDR3 reads TGTGCCAGCAGCAAGGAGACAGGACTAGTGGGAAACACCATATATTTT. Translation gives CASSKETGLVGNTIYF.

The chain is built from TRBV29-1 and TRBJ2-1, with 9 bases aligning to TRBD1. This CDR3 contains 11 residues. Germline V CDR1 and CDR2: SQVTM, ANQGSEA. J gave up 7 bases and V 6 bases, and 1 base lay outside the gene matches. This chain's CDR3 is CSVGQGNEQFF. The CDR3 DNA reads as TGCAGCGTGGGACAGGGAAATGAGCAGTTCTTC.

V gene TRBV19 combines with J gene TRBJ1-5, with 10 positions matching TRBD1. CDR1 LNHDA and CDR2 SQIVND come from the germline V gene (reference sequence). This CDR3 comprises 13 residues. The V gene end was trimmed by 7 bases and the J gene end by 7 bases; junction bases not matched to a gene: 4. The CDR3 loop reads CASKDRGNQPQHF. In DNA, the CDR3 is TGTGCCAGTAAGGACAGGGGGAACCAGCCCCAGCATTTT.

This chain joins TRBV30 and TRBJ1-5, with D uncertain. V lost 1 base to trimming and J lost 6 bases, with 13 bases between them. Germline V gene lookup returns CDR1 GTSNPN and CDR2 SVGIG (reference sequence). This CDR3 is 14 amino acids long. The CDR3 is CAWSEGVGVQPQHF. Written as DNA, the CDR3 is TGTGCCTGGAGTGAGGGAGTCGGTGTTCAGCCCCAGCATTTT.

The chain carries TRBV23-1 and TRBJ1-5, with D unresolved. TRBV23-1 qualifies as an ORF whose function is uncertain. This CDR3 spans 17 amino acids. Trimming stripped 2 bases from V and 0 bases from J, with 14 bases between. DNA for the CDR3: TGCGCCAGCAGTCAAAGCTCCCCTGTAGATAGCAATCAGCCCCAGCATTTT. Residues: CASSQSSPVDSNQPQHF.

The rearrangement links TRBV2 to TRBJ2-1, with 11 bases lining up with TRBD2. The CDR3 contains 17 residues. V lost 7 bases and J lost 8; bases outside the gene matches: 16. Germline V gives CDR1 SNHLY, CDR2 FYNNEI. CDR3 in amino acids: CASITQSRLAGLDEQFF. In nucleotides, the CDR3 is TGTGCCAGCATAACCCAGAGCAGACTAGCGGGGCTGGATGAGCAGTTCTTC. The variable domain in full, completed from reference TRBV2 and TRBJ2-1, reads EPEVTQTPSHQVTQMGQEVILRCVPISNHLYFYWYRQILGQKVEFLVSFYNNEISEKSEIFDDQFSVERPDGSNFTLKIRSTKLEDSAMYFCASITQSRLAGLDEQFFGPGTRLTVL.

This sequence joins TRBV19 and TRBJ1-1, with D unclear. This CDR3 region has 14 residues. Trimming shortened V by 5 bases and J by 11 bases, and 21 bases separated the two germline ends. Germline CDR1 and CDR2: LNHDA and SQIVND (reference sequence). The CDR3 DNA reads TGTGCCAGTAGTCTACCGAGTAGCCCCGAGTACGCTTTCTTT. Translating gives CASSLPSSPEYAFF. The full variable domain, in which reference TRBV19 and TRBJ1-1 provide the parts outside the CDR3, is DGGITQSPKYLFRKEGQNVTLSCEQNLNHDAMYWYRQDPGQGLRLIYYSQIVNDFQKGDIAEGYSVSREKKESFPLTVTSAQKNPTAFYLCASSLPSSPEYAFFGQGTRLTVV.

This clone was seen ten or more times. The chain couples TRBV7-3 to TRBJ2-3, with TRBD2 matching 8 bases. The CDR3 consists of 13 residues. Trimming cost V 5 bases and J 6 bases; bases outside gene matches: 4. Germline V gene sequence: CDR1 SGHTA, CDR2 FQGTGA. DNA of the CDR3: TGTGCCAGCAGCCCAAGACTAGCGGATACGCAGTATTTT. Protein product: CASSPRLADTQYF.